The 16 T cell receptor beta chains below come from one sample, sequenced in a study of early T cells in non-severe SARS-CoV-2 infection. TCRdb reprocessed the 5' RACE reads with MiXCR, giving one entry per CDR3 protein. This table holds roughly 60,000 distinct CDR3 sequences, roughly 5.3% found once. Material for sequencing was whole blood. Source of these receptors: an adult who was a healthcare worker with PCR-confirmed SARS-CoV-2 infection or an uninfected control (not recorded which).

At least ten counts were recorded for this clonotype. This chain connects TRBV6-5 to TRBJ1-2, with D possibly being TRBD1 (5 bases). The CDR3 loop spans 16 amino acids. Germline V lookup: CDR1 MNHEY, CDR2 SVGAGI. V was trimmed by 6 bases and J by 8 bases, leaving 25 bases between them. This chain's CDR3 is CASRPQPFRESRGYTF. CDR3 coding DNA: TGTGCCAGCAGGCCCCAACCTTTCAGGGAATCTAGGGGCTACACCTTC.

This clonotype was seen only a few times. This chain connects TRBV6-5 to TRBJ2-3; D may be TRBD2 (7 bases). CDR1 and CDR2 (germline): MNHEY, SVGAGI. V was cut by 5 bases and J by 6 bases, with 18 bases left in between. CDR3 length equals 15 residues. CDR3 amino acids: CASSPPGGRRDTQYF. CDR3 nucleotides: TGTGCCAGCAGTCCCCCCGGGGGGCGACGGGATACGCAGTATTTT.

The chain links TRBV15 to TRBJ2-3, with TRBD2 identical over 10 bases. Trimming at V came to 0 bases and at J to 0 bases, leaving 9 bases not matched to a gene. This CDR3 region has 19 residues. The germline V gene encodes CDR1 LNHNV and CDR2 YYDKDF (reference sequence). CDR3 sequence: CATSRDVASGGHSTDTQYF. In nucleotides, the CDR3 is TGTGCCACCAGCAGAGATGTTGCTAGCGGGGGTCACAGCACAGATACGCAGTATTTT.

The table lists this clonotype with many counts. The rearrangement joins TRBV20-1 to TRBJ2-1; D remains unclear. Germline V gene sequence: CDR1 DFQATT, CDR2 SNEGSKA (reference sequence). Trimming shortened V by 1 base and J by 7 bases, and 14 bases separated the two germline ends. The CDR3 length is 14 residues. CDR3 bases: TGCAGTGCTAGAGGGAGCAGGCTTGGGAATGAGCAGTTCTTC. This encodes CSARGSRLGNEQFF.

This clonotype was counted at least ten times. This CDR3 reads CSAREDRGPGPQHF. CDR3 nucleotide sequence: TGCAGTGCTAGAGAAGACAGGGGCCCAGGGCCCCAGCATTTT. This chain connects TRBV20-1 to TRBJ1-5, with 8 bases aligning to TRBD1. Trimming took 0 bases from V and 9 from J; bases not matched to a gene: 7. Germline lookup yields CDR1 DFQATT and CDR2 SNEGSKA (reference sequence). This CDR3 is built from 14 residues.

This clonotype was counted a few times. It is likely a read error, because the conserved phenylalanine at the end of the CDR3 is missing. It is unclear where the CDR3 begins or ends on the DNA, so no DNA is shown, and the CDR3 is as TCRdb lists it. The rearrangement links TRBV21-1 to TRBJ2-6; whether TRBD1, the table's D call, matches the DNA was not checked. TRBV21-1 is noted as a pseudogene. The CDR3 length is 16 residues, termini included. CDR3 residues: CASSKGRSSGANVLTL.

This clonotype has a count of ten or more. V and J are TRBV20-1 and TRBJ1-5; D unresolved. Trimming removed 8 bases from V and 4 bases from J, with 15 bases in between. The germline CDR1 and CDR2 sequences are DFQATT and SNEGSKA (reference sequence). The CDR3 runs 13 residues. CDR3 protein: CSTIRAVNQPQHF. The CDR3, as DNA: TGCAGTACGATCCGGGCCGTAAATCAGCCCCAGCATTTT.

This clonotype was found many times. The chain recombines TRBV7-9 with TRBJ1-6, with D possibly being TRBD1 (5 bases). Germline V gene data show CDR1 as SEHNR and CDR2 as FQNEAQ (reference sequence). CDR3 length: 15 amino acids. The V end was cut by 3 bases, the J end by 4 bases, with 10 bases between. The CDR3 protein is CASSFGGRYNSPLHF. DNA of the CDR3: TGTGCCAGCAGCTTCGGGGGGAGGTATAATTCACCCCTCCACTTT.

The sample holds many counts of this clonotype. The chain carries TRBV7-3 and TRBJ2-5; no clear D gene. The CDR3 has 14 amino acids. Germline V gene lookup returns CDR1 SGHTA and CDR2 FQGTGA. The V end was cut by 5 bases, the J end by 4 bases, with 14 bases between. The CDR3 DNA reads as TGTGCCAGCAGCCCGACCGGGTTAGCAGAGACCCAGTACTTC. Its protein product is CASSPTGLAETQYF.

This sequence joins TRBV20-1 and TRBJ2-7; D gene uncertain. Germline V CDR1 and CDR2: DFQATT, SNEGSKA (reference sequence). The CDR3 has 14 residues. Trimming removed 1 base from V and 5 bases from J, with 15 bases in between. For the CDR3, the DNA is TGCAGTGCTAGAGTTGTGGGGAAGGTGAACGAGCAGTACTTC. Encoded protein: CSARVVGKVNEQYF.

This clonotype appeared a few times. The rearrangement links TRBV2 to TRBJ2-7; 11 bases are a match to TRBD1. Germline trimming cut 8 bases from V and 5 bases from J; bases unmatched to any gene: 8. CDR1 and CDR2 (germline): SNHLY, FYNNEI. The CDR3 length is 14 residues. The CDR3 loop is CASGTGQGANEQYF. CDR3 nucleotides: TGTGCCAGCGGTACCGGACAGGGGGCCAACGAGCAGTACTTC.

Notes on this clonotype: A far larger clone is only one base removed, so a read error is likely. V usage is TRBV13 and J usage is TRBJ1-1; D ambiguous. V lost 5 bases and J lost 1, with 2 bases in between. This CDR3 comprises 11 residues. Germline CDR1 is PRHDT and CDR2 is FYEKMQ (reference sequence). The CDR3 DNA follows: TGTGCCAGCAGCCAGAACACTGAAGCTTTCTTT. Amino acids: CASSQNTEAFF.

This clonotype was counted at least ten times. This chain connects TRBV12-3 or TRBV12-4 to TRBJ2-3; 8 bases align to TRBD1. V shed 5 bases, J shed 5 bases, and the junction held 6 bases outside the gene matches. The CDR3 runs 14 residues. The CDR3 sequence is CASSPAGTGDTQYF. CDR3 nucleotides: TGTGCCAGCAGTCCTGCGGGGACAGGAGATACGCAGTATTTT.

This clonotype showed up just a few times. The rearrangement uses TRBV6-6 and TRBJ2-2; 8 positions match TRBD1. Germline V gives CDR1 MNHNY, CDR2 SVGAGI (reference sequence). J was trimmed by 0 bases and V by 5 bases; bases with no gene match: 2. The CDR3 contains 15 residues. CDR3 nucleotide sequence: TGTGCCAGCAGTGACAGGGGTCCGAACACCGGGGAGCTGTTTTTT. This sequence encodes CASSDRGPNTGELFF.

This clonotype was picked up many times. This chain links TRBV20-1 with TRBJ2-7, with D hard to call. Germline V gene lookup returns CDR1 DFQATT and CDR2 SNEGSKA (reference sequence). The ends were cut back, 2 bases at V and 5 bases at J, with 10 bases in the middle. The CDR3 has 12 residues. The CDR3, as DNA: TGCAGTGCTAGATTCCTGAGTAACGAGCAGTACTTC. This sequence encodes CSARFLSNEQYF.

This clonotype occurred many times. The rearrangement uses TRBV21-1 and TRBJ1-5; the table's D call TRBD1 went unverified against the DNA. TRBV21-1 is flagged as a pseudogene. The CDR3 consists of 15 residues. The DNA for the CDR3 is TGTGCCAGCAATTTACAGGGGCAGGGCAATCAGCCCCAGCATTTT. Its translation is CASNLQGQGNQPQHF.